The next 17 T cell receptor beta chains were all read from a single sample in a study of breast tumors, draining lymph nodes, adjacent tissues (dated by TCRdb to 2016 to 2017). The library was produced with multiplex PCR. This sample was sequenced with an Illumina HiSeq 2000. TCRdb reprocessing: public reads trimmed at Q25 with fastp, clones called with MiXCR, in-frame beta chains kept. Each entry is one CDR3 protein sequence, shown with its most common DNA and genes. The table for this sample lists about 94,000 distinct CDR3 sequences; approximately 30% of them were counted only once. Together, the top ten hold over 8% of the sample. Lymph node samples came from the axillary draining lymph nodes of breast cancer patients. The source material was axillary lymph node tissue. The receptors shown here come from a female donor with breast cancer. Some clones in this sample may be carry-over from other donors' samples.

This clonotype was counted many times. The chain uses TRBV2 and TRBJ2-2; D gene ambiguous. CDR3 length: 13 residues. CDR1 and CDR2 from the germline V gene are SNHLY and FYNNEI. The V and J ends lost 6 bases and 1 base respectively, with 6 bases between them. The CDR3 DNA reads as TGTGCCAGCAGGAAAGGGAACACCGGGGAGCTGTTTTTT. Amino acids: CASRKGNTGELFF. Full variable domain (remainder filled in from reference TRBV2 and TRBJ2-2): EPEVTQTPSHQVTQMGQEVILRCVPISNHLYFYWYRQILGQKVEFLVSFYNNEISEKSEIFDDQFSVERPDGSNFTLKIRSTKLEDSAMYFCASRKGNTGELFFGEGSRLTVL.

This clonotype was counted at least ten times. The chain recombines TRBV7-2 with TRBJ2-3; D not certain. Germline CDR1 SGHTA, CDR2 FQGNSA. This CDR3 spans 17 amino acids. V shed 0 bases and J shed 2 bases, with 15 bases lying between them. Here the CDR3 reads CASSLALGFVPTDTQYF. DNA for the CDR3: TGTGCCAGCAGCTTAGCGCTTGGTTTCGTCCCCACAGATACGCAGTATTTT.

There are many counts of this clonotype. The chain couples TRBV11-3 to TRBJ2-7, with TRBD1 identical over 9 bases. The CDR3 covers 16 residues. J lost 1 base, V lost 5 bases, and 9 bases had no gene match. Germline-derived CDR1 and CDR2 are SGHNT and YENEEA. CDR3 sequence (DNA): TGTGCCAGCAGCCTACAACAGGGGGCGAAATCCTACGAGCAGTACTTC. It specifies CASSLQQGAKSYEQYF.

There are many counts of this clonotype. Germline and junction disagree at one end, which may indicate a read error. The V call is TRBV28, the J call TRBJ2-7; 8 bases match TRBD2. This CDR3 is built from 13 residues. Germline lookup yields CDR1 MDHEN and CDR2 SYDVKM. CDR3 DNA: TGCGGTGTAGCGGGGAGAGGCTCCTACGAGCAGTACTTC. It specifies CGVAGRGSYEQYF.

In its sample, this clonotype was seen many times. Possible read error: a much larger clone is one base away. The rearrangement joins TRBV2 to TRBJ2-2; D is undetermined. The germline CDR1 and CDR2 sequences are SNHLY and FYNNEI. V was trimmed by 5 bases and J by 3 bases, leaving 4 bases between them. There are 12 residues in the CDR3. For the CDR3, the DNA is TGTGCCAGCAGTTGGGACACCGGGGAGCTGTTTTTT. Protein: CASSWDTGELFF. Filled out from reference TRBV2 and TRBJ2-2, the complete variable domain reads EPEVTQTPSHQVTQMGQEVILRCVPISNHLYFYWYRQILGQKVEFLVSFYNNEISEKSEIFDDQFSVERPDGSNFTLKIRSTKLEDSAMYFCASSWDTGELFFGEGSRLTVL.

In this sample, this clonotype turned up a few times. The V and J genes are TRBV20-1 and TRBJ1-2; 10 bases align to TRBD1. This CDR3 has 13 residues. Germline CDR1 and CDR2: DFQATT and SNEGSKA (reference sequence). The V gene end was trimmed by 3 bases and the J gene end by 8 bases; junction bases not matched to a gene: 6. The CDR3 region has the DNA TGCAGTGCTAGTCCGGGACAGGGGTACGGCTACACCTTC. It translates to CSASPGQGYGYTF.

At least ten counts were recorded for this clonotype. The chain couples TRBV5-1 to TRBJ2-3; TRBD1 agrees at 8 bases. Losses at the gene ends were 2 bases for V and 4 bases for J; bases not matched to a gene: 12. Germline V gene sequence: CDR1 SGHRS, CDR2 YFSETQ. The CDR3 loop spans 17 amino acids. The CDR3 bases are TGCGCCAGCAGCTTTATGGGGCAGGGGGCGAAACCAGATACGCAGTATTTT. Translated: CASSFMGQGAKPDTQYF. Variable domain in full (rest from reference TRBV5-1 and TRBJ2-3): KAGVTQTPRYLIKTRGQQVTLSCSPISGHRSVSWYQQTPGQGLQFLFEYFSETQRNKGNFPGRFSGRQFSNSRSEMNVSTLELGDSALYLCASSFMGQGAKPDTQYFGPGTRLTVL.

This clonotype was found many times. This chain connects TRBV5-1 to TRBJ1-2; D possibly corresponds to TRBD1 (6 bases). Germline loops: CDR1 SGHRS, CDR2 YFSETQ. CDR3 length: 13 residues. The V and J ends lost 3 bases and 8 bases respectively, with 14 bases between them. This CDR3 is CASSYGGAGGYTF. The CDR3 bases are TGCGCCAGCAGCTACGGGGGCGCAGGCGGCTACACCTTC.

Comments on this clonotype: One end of the junction fails to match germline, which may point to a read error. J is TRBJ2-5 and V is TRBV4-1; perhaps TRBD2 as D (7 bases). Germline CDR1 reads MGHRA; CDR2 reads YSYEKL. This CDR3 region has 14 residues. The CDR3 loop is CASSQDGGRETQYF. The CDR3, as DNA: TGCGCCAGCAGCCAAGACGGGGGGCGAGAGACCCAGTACTTT.

Points on this clonotype: The DNA is left out, because the CDR3 cannot be placed on it with certainty; the CDR3 is given as TCRdb lists it. V usage is TRBV5-5 and J usage is TRBJ1-2. Germline V gives CDR1 SGHKS, CDR2 YYEKEE (reference sequence). The CDR3 is 19 residues long, counting both termini. CDR3 region: CASSIYLCSVEPGNYGYTF.

The table lists this clonotype with many counts. CDR3 coding DNA: TGTGCCAGCAGGTCTGACAGGGCACGGTCCTACAATGAGCAGTTCTTC. Translated: CASRSDRARSYNEQFF. The V and J genes are TRBV28 and TRBJ2-1, with 7 bases identical to TRBD1. In germline, CDR1 is MDHEN, CDR2 SYDVKM. The CDR3 length is 16 residues. Unmatched junction bases numbered 9, after V lost 6 bases and J lost 1 base.

As for this clonotype: This may be a read error: a much more frequent sequence differs by one nucleotide. V usage is TRBV20-1 and J usage is TRBJ2-7, with D unresolved. The CDR3 loop spans 11 amino acids. Per germline, CDR1 DFQATT and CDR2 SNEGSKA (reference sequence). The CDR3 loop is CSASMVYEQSF. The CDR3 region has the DNA TGCAGTGCTAGCATGGTCTACGAGCAGTCCTTC.

This clonotype has a count of ten or more. The rearrangement uses TRBV19 and TRBJ2-6, with D hard to call. The CDR3 loop spans 14 amino acids. The V gene lost 9 bases and the J gene lost 2 bases, with 11 bases spanning the gap. From germline, CDR1 is LNHDA and CDR2 SQIVND (reference sequence). This chain's CDR3 is CASSLAAGANVLTF. The CDR3 DNA follows: TGTGCCAGCTCTTTGGCTGCTGGGGCCAACGTCCTGACTTTC.

This clonotype was counted at least ten times. This chain joins TRBV19 and TRBJ2-3; D perhaps matches TRBD1 (6 bases). Between the trimmed V and J ends, which lost 8 bases and 9 bases, there was a span of 12 bases. The CDR3 totals 11 residues. Germline V lookup: CDR1 LNHDA, CDR2 SQIVND (reference sequence). CDR3 DNA sequence: TGTGCCAGTGAACAGGGTATAACGCAGTATTTT. It specifies CASEQGITQYF. Together with reference TRBV19 and TRBJ2-3, the CDR3 gives the full variable domain: DGGITQSPKYLFRKEGQNVTLSCEQNLNHDAMYWYRQDPGQGLRLIYYSQIVNDFQKGDIAEGYSVSREKKESFPLTVTSAQKNPTAFYLCASEQGITQYFGPGTRLTVL.

This clonotype was picked up many times. The chain employs TRBV24-1 and TRBJ2-5, with 7 bases lining up with TRBD1. V lost 4 bases and J lost 0; bases outside the gene matches: 7. The length of the CDR3 is 16 residues. Germline V CDR1 and CDR2: KGHDR, SFDVKD. CDR3 residues: CATSDSGQDYQETQYF. For the CDR3, the DNA is TGTGCCACCAGTGACTCTGGACAGGACTACCAAGAGACCCAGTACTTC.

In this sample, this clonotype turned up many times. The chain employs TRBV7-9 and TRBJ2-7; the D call may be TRBD1 or TRBD2 (5 bases each). CDR1 and CDR2 (germline): SEHNR, FQNEAQ (reference sequence). V lost 4 bases, J lost 2 bases, and 12 bases lay in between. The CDR3 covers 14 residues. CDR3 coding DNA: TGTGCCAGCAGCTCCCGGGACGGAACCTACGAGCAGTACTTC. It yields the protein CASSSRDGTYEQYF.

This clonotype was recorded many times. This rearrangement joins TRBV12-3 or TRBV12-4 to TRBJ2-3; D is perhaps TRBD2 (5 bases). The CDR3 loop spans 16 amino acids. V dropped 4 bases and J dropped 3 bases, with 17 bases sitting between them. The CDR3 sequence: CASSSLLDWVTDTQYF. CDR3 nucleotides: TGTGCCAGCAGTTCCCTCCTGGACTGGGTGACAGATACGCAGTATTTT.